The 24 T cell receptor beta chains below were found in one sample sequenced in a study of cytomegalovirus exposure and HLA in healthy donors. PCR primers comprised 60 Vbeta and 13 Jbeta primers. Here immunoSEQ multiplex PCR was the method, and the copy in TCRdb shows in-frame clones only, minus some. The table records some 150,000 clones, about two thirds of them present only once. Sequenced input: PBMCs. Receptor source: a woman aged 25 to 45 in good health and CMV-seronegative.

This chain joins TRBV28 and TRBJ2-7; 10 bases are shared with TRBD1. With V trimmed by 3 bases and J by 5 bases, 4 bases remained unmatched. The CDR3 is 14 residues long. Per the germline V gene, CDR1 is MDHEN and CDR2 is SYDVKM. Here the CDR3 DNA reads TGTGCCAGCAGTTTGACAGGGGGCTTGGACGAGCAGTACTTC. It specifies CASSLTGGLDEQYF.

V usage is TRBV6-1 and J usage is TRBJ2-5; tentatively, D is TRBD2 (6 bases). Germline-derived CDR1 and CDR2 are MNHNS and SASEGT. The CDR3 has 14 amino acids. The ends were cut back, 6 bases at V and 5 bases at J, with 16 bases in the middle. The CDR3 sequence: CASSYTRGRETQYF. The DNA for the CDR3 is TGTGCCAGCAGCTACACACGGGGGAGGGAGACCCAGTACTTC.

The CDR3 loop reads CASSQEGRGSYNSPLHF. The CDR3 region has the DNA TGCGCCAGCAGCCAAGAAGGCAGGGGGTCCTATAATTCACCCCTCCACTTT. The V gene is TRBV4-1, the J gene TRBJ1-6; 7 nucleotides line up with TRBD1. The germline CDR1 and CDR2 sequences are MGHRA and YSYEKL. The CDR3 extends over 17 amino acids. Trimming removed 0 bases from V and 1 base from J; junction bases left unmatched: 3.

V gene TRBV30 combines with J gene TRBJ2-1; the D is unclear. This CDR3 has 11 amino acids. Trimming took off 2 bases at V and 11 bases at J, with 10 bases between the two ends. The germline CDR1 and CDR2 sequences are GTSNPN and SVGIG (reference sequence). DNA for the CDR3: TGTGCCTGGAGTCACAACACAAAGCAGTTCTTC. Protein: CAWSHNTKQFF.

This clone was seen just once. The V and J genes are TRBV29-1 and TRBJ2-1; 8 nucleotides agree with TRBD2. Germline V gene sequence: CDR1 SQVTM, CDR2 ANQGSEA. Losses at the gene ends were 3 bases for V and 3 bases for J; bases not matched to a gene: 4. There are 14 residues in the CDR3. CDR3 DNA sequence: TGCAGCGTTGATCGCGCGGGGGGCTACAATGAGCAGTTCTTC. The encoded protein is CSVDRAGGYNEQFF.

The chain recombines TRBV13 with TRBJ2-3, with 11 bases lining up with TRBD2. The CDR3 is made up of 18 amino acids. Germline loops: CDR1 PRHDT, CDR2 FYEKMQ (reference sequence). V shed 0 bases and J 5 bases; nucleotides not matched to a gene: 10. As DNA, the CDR3 is TGTGCCAGCAGCTTAGGTATAGCGGGAGGGGTAAGCGTAGATACGCAGTATTTT. Its protein product is CASSLGIAGGVSVDTQYF.

This rearrangement joins TRBV2 to TRBJ2-7; 9 nucleotides agree with TRBD2. Germline assignment: CDR1 SNHLY and CDR2 FYNNEI. This CDR3 has 12 amino acids. Trimming removed 10 bases from V and 3 bases from J; junction bases left unmatched: 4. The CDR3 region has the DNA TGTGCCAATGCGGGAGGGAGCTACGAGCAGTACTTC. This translates into CANAGGSYEQYF.

This chain uses TRBV6-5 with TRBJ1-2; D is perhaps TRBD1 (5 bases). The CDR3 consists of 13 residues. V was clipped by 4 bases and J by 9 bases, with 15 bases between them. CDR1 and CDR2 from the germline V gene are MNHEY and SVGAGI. CDR3 sequence (DNA): TGTGCCAGCAGTTCTCAGGGTTCAGGTCGCTACACCTTC. It yields the protein CASSSQGSGRYTF.

This clone has a single count. The germline gene is not matched at one end of the junction; a read error may be the cause. This chain uses TRBV7-9 with TRBJ1-1, with no clear D. The CDR3 consists of 14 residues. Germline CDR1 reads SEHNR; CDR2 reads FQNEAQ (reference sequence). Here the CDR3 reads CSSTPGGLNTEAFF. The CDR3 coding sequence is TGTTCCAGCACCCCGGGAGGCTTGAACACTGAAGCTTTCTTT.

The chain has TRBV6-5 and TRBJ2-1; perhaps TRBD1 as D (5 bases). The germline V and J ends were trimmed by 7 bases and 3 bases, with 13 bases remaining between them. This CDR3 has 14 residues. The germline CDR1 and CDR2 sequences are MNHEY and SVGAGI. The CDR3 coding sequence is TGTGCCAGCAAGTGGACACGGGTCTACAATGAGCAGTTCTTC. Its translation is CASKWTRVYNEQFF.

This sequence joins TRBV28 and TRBJ1-3, with D uncertain. V was trimmed by 6 bases and J by 4 bases, leaving 10 bases between them. The CDR3 runs 13 residues. Germline CDR1 and CDR2: MDHEN and SYDVKM. CDR3 amino acids: CASRLLVGNTIYF. For the CDR3, the DNA is TGTGCCAGCAGACTACTCGTCGGAAACACCATATATTTT.

The chain recombines TRBV25-1 with TRBJ2-1; weak D call: TRBD1 (6 bases). Between the trimmed V and J ends, which lost 7 bases and 4 bases, there was a span of 14 bases. CDR1 MGHDK and CDR2 SYGVNS come from the germline V gene. This CDR3 comprises 14 residues. CDR3 sequence reads: CASISDREYNEQFF. The CDR3 DNA reads as TGTGCCAGCATCTCGGACAGAGAATACAATGAGCAGTTCTTC. Looking up the rest from reference TRBV25-1 and TRBJ2-1 gives the full variable domain: EADIYQTPRYLVIGTGKKITLECSQTMGHDKMYWYQQDPGMELHLIHYSYGVNSTEKGDLSSESTVSRIRTEHFPLTLESARPSHTSQYLCASISDREYNEQFFGPGTRLTVL.

This chain links TRBV4-1 with TRBJ1-2; D possibly corresponds to TRBD1 (6 bases). CDR1 and CDR2 from the germline V gene are MGHRA and YSYEKL. With 2 bases removed from V and 4 bases from J, the gap between germline ends came to 26 bases. There are 19 residues in the CDR3. The CDR3 region is CASSQSLTGSSHFTYGYTF. The CDR3, as DNA: TGCGCCAGCAGCCAATCCCTGACAGGATCCTCCCACTTCACCTATGGCTACACCTTC.

V and J are TRBV7-6 and TRBJ2-3; TRBD2 might be the D (6 bases). The CDR3 has 16 amino acids. V was pared by 5 bases and J by 0 bases, with 15 bases between. CDR1 and CDR2 from the germline V gene are SGHVS and FNYEAQ. The CDR3 DNA reads TGTGCCAGCAGCCCCCTTAGCGGATCTAGCACAGATACGCAGTATTTT. Protein: CASSPLSGSSTDTQYF.

This clone was counted only a few times. The rearrangement links TRBV9 to TRBJ2-1, with D possibly being TRBD2 (5 bases). The CDR3 is made up of 16 amino acids. Germline CDR1 SGDLS, CDR2 YYNGEE. With 3 bases removed from V and 7 bases from J, the gap between germline ends came to 20 bases. CDR3 loop: CASSGALQRSGNEQFF. The CDR3 nucleotides read TGTGCCAGCAGCGGAGCCCTCCAGAGGTCGGGAAATGAGCAGTTCTTC.

This clone was seen just once. The J gene is TRBJ2-7, the V gene TRBV19; TRBD1 agrees at 7 bases. V was pared by 3 bases and J by 2 bases, with 4 bases of the junction left unmatched. The CDR3 contains 14 residues. Germline V CDR1 and CDR2: LNHDA, SQIVND (reference sequence). In DNA, the CDR3 is TGTGCCAGTAGTATTCAGGGGGTCCCCTACGAGCAGTACTTC. Amino acids: CASSIQGVPYEQYF.

The rearrangement links TRBV30 to TRBJ2-5, with 8 bases identical to TRBD2. The end of the DNA is better explained by TRBJ2-7, so the J call may be wrong. Germline-derived CDR1 and CDR2 are GTSNPN and SVGIG (reference sequence). This CDR3 region has 13 residues. This chain's CDR3 is CAWRNSGNYEQYF. The DNA of the CDR3 is TGTGCCTGGAGGAATAGCGGGAACTACGAGCAGTACTTC.

The table lists this clone with a few counts. The chain combines TRBV14 with TRBJ1-1; D is ambiguous. This CDR3 is 15 amino acids long. The germline V and J ends were trimmed by 1 base and 4 bases, with 13 bases remaining between them. Germline V gene data show CDR1 as SGHDN and CDR2 as FVKESK. The CDR3 loop is CASSQGWLRGTEAFF. The CDR3 nucleotides are TGTGCCAGCAGCCAAGGTTGGTTAAGAGGCACTGAAGCTTTCTTT.

A single count supports this clone. The rearrangement joins TRBV9 to TRBJ2-1; 8 nucleotides agree with TRBD2. V trimming: 3 bases; J trimming: 0 bases; junction bases outside the gene matches: 2. There are 15 residues in the CDR3. Germline V gives CDR1 SGDLS, CDR2 YYNGEE. CDR3 DNA: TGTGCCAGCAGCGCAAGCGGGAGCTCCTACAATGAGCAGTTCTTC. It codes for CASSASGSSYNEQFF.

The chain employs TRBV30 and TRBJ2-7, with D possibly being TRBD1 (5 bases). The CDR3 sequence is 12 residues long. The V end lost 5 bases, the J end lost 3 bases, and 11 bases lay between the germline ends. The germline V gene encodes CDR1 GTSNPN and CDR2 SVGIG (reference sequence). In DNA, the CDR3 is TGTGCCTGGGGACATCTGGTCTACGAGCAGTACTTC. Translated: CAWGHLVYEQYF.

The rearrangement links TRBV9 to TRBJ2-2, with a possible D match to TRBD1 (5 bases). Trimming cost V 3 bases and J 7 bases, with 7 bases left between them. The CDR3 sequence is 12 residues long. Germline loops: CDR1 SGDLS, CDR2 YYNGEE. For the CDR3, the DNA is TGTGCCAGCAGCGAGGGGAACGGGGAGCTGTTTTTT. Translating gives CASSEGNGELFF.

This sequence joins TRBV4-3 and TRBJ1-4; D is possibly TRBD1 (5 bases). There are 15 residues in the CDR3. V shed 0 bases and J shed 10 bases, with 15 bases lying between them. Germline V gene lookup returns CDR1 LGHNA and CDR2 YSLEER. For the CDR3, the DNA is TGCGCCAGCAGCCAAGATCGGGGGAGTTTTACAAAACTGTTTTTT. It codes for CASSQDRGSFTKLFF.

A few counts support this clone. The CDR3 region has the DNA TGTGCCACCAGCAGAGAGCAAAGCGTCTTCTCTGGAAACACCATATATTTT. Amino acid sequence: CATSREQSVFSGNTIYF. The V and J genes are TRBV15 and TRBJ1-3; no firm D call. Germline V gene sequence: CDR1 LNHNV, CDR2 YYDKDF (reference sequence). The CDR3 covers 17 residues. The ends were cut back, 0 bases at V and 0 bases at J, with 12 bases in the middle.

The rearrangement uses TRBV30 and TRBJ1-5; 9 nucleotides agree with TRBD1. The CDR3 covers 14 residues. V gave up 2 bases and J gave up 5 bases; unmatched junction bases: 4. Per the germline V gene, CDR1 is GTSNPN and CDR2 is SVGIG (reference sequence). The CDR3 is CAWSLGQGDQPQHF. The CDR3 coding sequence is TGTGCCTGGAGTCTGGGACAGGGTGATCAGCCCCAGCATTTT.